This entry describes one TCR beta chain. This sample is part of a study of blood T cell dynamics during melanoma immunotherapy. Whole-study context: Standard first-line treatment here was pembrolizumab or nivolumab plus ipilimumab in metastatic melanoma.

Time point defined: pre-treatment baseline. DNA loading was fixed at approximately 350 ng for all bulk PBMC samples. Sequenced by immunoSEQ multiplex PCR; TCRdb stores in-frame clones only, minus some. Counted here are about 15,000 clones, 70% to 90% occurring once; the ten biggest clones make up roughly 4.4%. CDR1 and CDR2 (germline): SGHAT, FQNNGV. V lost 5 bases and J lost 8, with 27 bases in between. This CDR3 contains 17 residues. The clonotype originates from a human donor with melanoma. The chain recombines TRBV11-2 with TRBJ1-1; TRBD1 is a possible D gene (6 bases). The specimen comprised blood, sampled from a patient treated with checkpoint blockade. The CDR3, as DNA: TGTGCCAGCAGCCCATCAAGGTACAGTACGCGGGGGCAGGAAGCTTTCTTT. Its protein product is CASSPSRYSTRGQEAFF.